These T cell receptor beta chains were read from a single sample in a study of T cell responses to AZD1222 COVID-19 vaccine. TCRdb's copy holds only in-frame clones and misses some; the assay was immunoSEQ multiplex PCR. The table has some 120,000 clones, 80% to 90% seen once. The specimen was peripheral blood, collected on day 0 of AZD1222 vaccination. The source of these receptors is an adult in good health. Both conserved end residues are part of each CDR3. Fields, in order: D gene, J gene, V gene, clone size, CDR3 protein, CDR3 DNA. D genes are given only for firm matches. Some rows mark clone size as missing; the rest say once, few, many or name a class of expanded clone.

>-|TRBJ2-7|TRBV30|-
CAWSKNRVSYEQYF
TGTGCCTGGAGCAAAAACAGGGTCTCCTACGAGCAGTACTTC
>TRBD1|TRBJ2-7|TRBV4-1|-
CASSYVLGGPTRYEQYF
TGCGCCAGCAGCTATGTACTAGGGGGCCCGACGCGGTACGAGCAGTACTTC
>TRBD1|TRBJ2-3|TRBV7-2|-
CATTGQGRDTQYF
TGTGCCACCACCGGACAGGGGAGAGATACGCAGTATTTT
>-|TRBJ2-6|TRBV3-1/TRBV3-2|-
CASSLRGSGANVLTF
TGTGCCAGCAGCCTCAGGGGTTCTGGGGCCAACGTCCTGACTTTC
>TRBD2|TRBJ2-1|TRBV7-8|-
CASSLGGLAASGTPEFF
TGTGCCAGCAGCTTAGGGGGGCTGGCGGCTAGCGGGACCCCTGAGTTCTTC
>TRBD2|TRBJ2-1|TRBV28|-
CASSFFAAGWQEQFF
TGTGCCAGCAGTTTTTTTGCAGCGGGGTGGCAAGAGCAGTTCTTC
>-|TRBJ1-6|TRBV7-2|once
CASSLAGQITPLHF
TGTGCCAGCAGCTTAGCAGGACAGATCACACCCCTCCACTTT
>-|TRBJ1-5|TRBV6-2/TRBV6-3|-
CASSYLSGLSNQPQHF
TGTGCCAGCAGTTACCTTAGTGGATTAAGCAATCAGCCCCAGCATTTT
>-|TRBJ1-1|TRBV18|-
CASSFDSNTEAFF
TGTGCCAGCTCATTCGACTCGAACACTGAAGCTTTCTTT
>-|TRBJ1-2|TRBV7-2|-
CASSEAASNYGYTF
TGTGCCAGCAGCGAGGCGGCCAGTAACTATGGCTACACCTTC
>-|TRBJ1-4|TRBV5-1|-
CASSLDRGDEKLFF
TGCGCCAGCAGCTTGGATCGGGGGGACGAAAAACTGTTTTTT
>TRBD1|TRBJ1-5|TRBV7-6|-
CASSLRQGAKSARNQPQHF
TGTGCCAGCAGCTTAAGGCAGGGGGCGAAATCCGCGCGCAATCAGCCCCAGCATTTT
>-|TRBJ1-1|TRBV27|-
CASSLWTGTSEAFF
TGTGCCAGCAGTTTATGGACCGGAACCTCTGAAGCTTTCTTT